The 9 T cell receptor beta chains below all came from one sample that was sequenced in a study of identical twins. TCRdb ran MiXCR on the 5' RACE reads and lists one entry per CDR3 protein. The sample yields more than 400,000 distinct CDR3 sequences, approximately 16% seen once. The same data also went into a second study, on yellow fever vaccine responses in identical twins.

The specimen sequenced was CD4+ T cells sorted from blood. The receptors shown here come from a woman aged 18 to 35 in good health.

The chain recombines TRBV5-1 with TRBJ2-1, with 8 bases lining up with TRBD1. The CDR3 consists of 14 residues. J was trimmed by 8 bases and V by 4 bases; bases with no gene match: 8. CDR1 is SGHRS, CDR2 YFSETQ, per germline. The CDR3 loop reads CASSPDRGRDEQFF. In nucleotides, the CDR3 is TGCGCCAGCAGCCCAGACAGGGGCAGGGATGAGCAGTTCTTC.

This clonotype was seen a few times. DNA for the CDR3: TGTGCCAGCAGCTCCATAGCGGGGGATTTCGCAGAGACCCAGTACTTC. Translated: CASSSIAGDFAETQYF. J is TRBJ2-5 and V is TRBV5-6, with TRBD2 matching 9 bases. The CDR3 spans 16 residues. V was clipped by 3 bases and J by 4 bases; unmatched bases: 10. Germline V gene lookup returns CDR1 SGHDT and CDR2 YYEEEE.

This clonotype has a handful of counts. The J gene is TRBJ1-2, the V gene TRBV20-1, with 8 positions matching TRBD1. This CDR3 spans 14 amino acids. V trimming: 2 bases; J trimming: 2 bases; junction bases outside the gene matches: 4. Germline CDR1 and CDR2: DFQATT and SNEGSKA (reference sequence). CDR3 nucleotides: TGCAGTGCTAGAACCCGGACAGGGAACTATGGCTACACCTTC. Its protein is CSARTRTGNYGYTF.

V and J are TRBV10-2 and TRBJ2-5, with 7 bases matching TRBD2. The CDR3 covers 15 residues. The J segment lost 1 base and the V segment lost 2 bases, leaving 4 bases of the junction unmatched. Looked up from germline, CDR1 is WSHSY and CDR2 is SAAADI. CDR3 protein: CASSETASGQETQYF. CDR3 in DNA: TGCGCCAGCAGTGAGACCGCTAGCGGCCAAGAGACCCAGTACTTC.

V usage is TRBV24-1 and J usage is TRBJ1-1, with D possibly TRBD1 on 6 matching bases. This CDR3 has 18 residues. Trimming removed 5 bases from V and 3 bases from J, with 24 bases in between. Germline loops: CDR1 KGHDR, CDR2 SFDVKD. The CDR3 loop is CATSGVPSPTGLDTEAFF. The CDR3 coding sequence is TGTGCCACCAGTGGCGTCCCATCCCCTACAGGGCTGGACACTGAAGCTTTCTTT.

Only a few counts were recorded for this clonotype. This chain connects TRBV20-1 to TRBJ2-4, with 7 bases matching TRBD2. After removal of 6 bases from V and 7 bases from J, the junction contained 15 bases not matched to a gene. The CDR3 is 15 residues long. Germline values: CDR1 DFQATT, CDR2 SNEGSKA (reference sequence). This CDR3 is CSAPSRDDGGNIQYF. The CDR3 nucleotides read TGCAGTGCCCCTAGCCGAGACGACGGGGGGAACATTCAGTACTTC.

The V gene is TRBV12-3 or TRBV12-4, the J gene TRBJ2-7; D is uncertain. V dropped 4 bases and J dropped 4 bases, with 17 bases sitting between them. The CDR3 totals 15 residues. The CDR3: CASSYETGPTYEQYV. The CDR3 DNA sequence: TGTGCCAGCAGTTACGAGACGGGTCCTACTTACGAGCAGTACGTC.

J is TRBJ2-7 and V is TRBV19, with 8 bases that match TRBD1. The V and J ends lost 6 bases and 3 bases, in that order; junction bases with no gene match: 7. The CDR3 runs to 14 residues. Germline CDR1 and CDR2: LNHDA and SQIVND (reference sequence). The CDR3 here is CASRNQGAGYEQYF. The CDR3, as DNA: TGTGCCAGTAGAAATCAGGGGGCAGGCTACGAGCAGTACTTC.

The chain combines TRBV19 with TRBJ2-1, with 10 positions matching TRBD2. Germline V CDR1 and CDR2: LNHDA, SQIVND (reference sequence). This CDR3 is built from 15 residues. The junction had 4 bases not matched to a gene; V was cut back by 8 bases and J by 0 bases. CDR3 protein: CASAIAGGSYNEQFF. For the CDR3, the DNA is TGTGCCAGTGCGATAGCGGGGGGCTCCTACAATGAGCAGTTCTTC.